This T cell receptor (beta chain) was profiled in a study of beta chain features in type 1 diabetes. Study-wide results and caveats: There were fewer insertions and more deletions at the VDJ junctions of type 1 diabetes patients. Whatever favoring of shorter templates PCR might show would apply equally to patients and controls. In every one of the four CD4+ subsets, TCRB CDR3s were moderately but significantly shorter in Type 1 diabetes patients.

Turning to this clone: Its antigen remains unknown.

The investigators reverse transcribed all of the isolated RNA, so they sequenced expressed TCRB transcripts. An average of about 3.57 million reads was obtained for naive, central memory and regulatory T cell samples. The protocol was immunoSEQ multiplex PCR, while the TCRdb copy is restricted to in-frame clones and leaves out a portion. Among 550,000 to 850,000 clones, about an eighth were seen once, and the ten largest hold roughly 0.022%. Unmatched junction bases numbered 2, after V lost 4 bases and J lost 4 bases. Per the germline V gene, CDR1 is MGHDK and CDR2 is SYGVNS. The CDR3 is 13 residues long. Staining for CD45RO/CCR7/CD25/CD127/CD95/CD27 allowed sorting of CD4+ naive, central memory, regulatory and stem cell-like memory cells.

The specimen sequenced was naive CD4+ T cells from blood. V and J are TRBV25-1 and TRBJ1-2, with 8 nucleotides matching TRBD1. This TCR came from a man aged 18 to 30 with type 1 diabetes. The CDR3 sequence: CASSGTGFYGYTF. The CDR3 nucleotides are TGTGCCAGCAGTGGGACAGGGTTCTATGGCTACACCTTC.